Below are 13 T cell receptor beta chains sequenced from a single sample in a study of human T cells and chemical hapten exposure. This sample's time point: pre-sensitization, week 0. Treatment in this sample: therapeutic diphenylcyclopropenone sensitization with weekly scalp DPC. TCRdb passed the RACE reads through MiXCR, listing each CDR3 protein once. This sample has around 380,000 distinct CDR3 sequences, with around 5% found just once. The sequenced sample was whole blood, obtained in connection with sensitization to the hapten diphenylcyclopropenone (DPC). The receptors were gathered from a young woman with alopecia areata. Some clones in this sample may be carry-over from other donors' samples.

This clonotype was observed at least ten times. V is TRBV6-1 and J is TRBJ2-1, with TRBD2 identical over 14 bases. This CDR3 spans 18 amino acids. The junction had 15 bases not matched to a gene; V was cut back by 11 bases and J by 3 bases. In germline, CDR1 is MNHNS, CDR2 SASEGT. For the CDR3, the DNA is TGTGCCTGCAACGAGGGGACTAGCGGGAGATCCTTCTACAATGAGCAGTTCTTC. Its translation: CACNEGTSGRSFYNEQFF.

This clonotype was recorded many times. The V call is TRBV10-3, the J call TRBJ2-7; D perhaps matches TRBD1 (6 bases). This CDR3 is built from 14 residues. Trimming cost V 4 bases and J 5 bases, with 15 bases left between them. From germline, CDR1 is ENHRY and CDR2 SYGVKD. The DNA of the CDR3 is TGTGCCATCAGTGCTGGGACCGAGGGGGACGAGCAGTACTTC. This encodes CAISAGTEGDEQYF.

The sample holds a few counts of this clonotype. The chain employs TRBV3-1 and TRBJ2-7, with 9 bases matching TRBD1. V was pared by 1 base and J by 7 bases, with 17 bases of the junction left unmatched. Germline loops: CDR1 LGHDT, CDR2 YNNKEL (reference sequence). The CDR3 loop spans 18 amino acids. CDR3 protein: CASSQVRSRDRVLVEQYF. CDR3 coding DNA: TGTGCCAGCAGCCAAGTAAGGTCGAGGGACAGGGTATTAGTTGAGCAGTACTTC.

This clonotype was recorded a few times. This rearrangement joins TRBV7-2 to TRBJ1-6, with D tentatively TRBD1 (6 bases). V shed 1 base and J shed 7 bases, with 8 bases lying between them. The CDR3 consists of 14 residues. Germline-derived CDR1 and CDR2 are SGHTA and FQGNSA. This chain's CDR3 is CASSLGGANSPLHF. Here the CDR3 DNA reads TGTGCCAGCAGCTTAGGGGGGGCGAATTCACCCCTCCACTTT.

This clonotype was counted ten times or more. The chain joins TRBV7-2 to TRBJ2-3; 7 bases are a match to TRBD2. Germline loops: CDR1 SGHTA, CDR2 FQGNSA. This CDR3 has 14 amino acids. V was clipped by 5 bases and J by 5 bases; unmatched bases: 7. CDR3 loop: CASSPGLEVDTQYF. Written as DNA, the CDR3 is TGTGCCAGCAGCCCCGGACTAGAAGTAGATACGCAGTATTTT.

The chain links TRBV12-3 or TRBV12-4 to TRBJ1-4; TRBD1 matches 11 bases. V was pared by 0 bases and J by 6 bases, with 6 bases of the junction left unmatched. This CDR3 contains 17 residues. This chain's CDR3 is CASSLALSDRGHEKLFF. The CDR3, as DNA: TGTGCCAGCAGTTTAGCCTTATCGGACAGGGGGCATGAAAAACTGTTTTTT.

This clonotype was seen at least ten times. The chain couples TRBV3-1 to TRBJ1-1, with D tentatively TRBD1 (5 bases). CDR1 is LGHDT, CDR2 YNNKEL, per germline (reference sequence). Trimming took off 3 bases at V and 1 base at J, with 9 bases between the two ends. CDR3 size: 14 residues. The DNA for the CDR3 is TGTGCCAGCAGCCAGTATCAGGGGAACACTGAAGCTTTCTTT. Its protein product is CASSQYQGNTEAFF.

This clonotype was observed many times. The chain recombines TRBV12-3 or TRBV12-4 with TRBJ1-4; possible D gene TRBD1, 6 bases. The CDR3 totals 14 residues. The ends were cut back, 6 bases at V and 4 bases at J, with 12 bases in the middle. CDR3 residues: CASSGQTNNEKLFF. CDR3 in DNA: TGTGCCAGCAGCGGACAGACAAATAATGAAAAACTGTTTTTT.

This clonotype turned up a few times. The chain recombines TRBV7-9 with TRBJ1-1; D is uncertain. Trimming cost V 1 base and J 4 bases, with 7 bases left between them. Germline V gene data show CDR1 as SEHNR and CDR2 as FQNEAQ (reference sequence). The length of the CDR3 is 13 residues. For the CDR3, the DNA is TGTGCCAGCAGCTTAGGGGATTTCACTGAAGCTTTCTTT. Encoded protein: CASSLGDFTEAFF.

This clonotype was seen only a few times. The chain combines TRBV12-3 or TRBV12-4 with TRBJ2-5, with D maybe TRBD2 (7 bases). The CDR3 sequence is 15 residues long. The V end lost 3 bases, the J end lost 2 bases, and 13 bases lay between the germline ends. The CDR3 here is CASSLRGPLQETQYF. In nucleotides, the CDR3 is TGTGCCAGCAGTTTGCGGGGGCCGCTTCAAGAGACCCAGTACTTC.

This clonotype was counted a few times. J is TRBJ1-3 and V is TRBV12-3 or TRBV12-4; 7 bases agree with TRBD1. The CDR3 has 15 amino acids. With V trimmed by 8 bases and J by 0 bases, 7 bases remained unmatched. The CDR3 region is CASLGRGTSGNTIYF. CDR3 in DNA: TGTGCCAGCTTGGGCAGGGGGACCTCTGGAAACACCATATATTTT.

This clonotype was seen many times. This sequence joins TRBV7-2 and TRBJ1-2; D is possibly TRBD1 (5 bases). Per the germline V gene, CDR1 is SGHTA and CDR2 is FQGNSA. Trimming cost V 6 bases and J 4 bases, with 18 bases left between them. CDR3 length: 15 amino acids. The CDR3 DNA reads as TGTGCCAGCAGTCAAGCCGGGACCCAGGGCTATGGCTACACCTTC. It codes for CASSQAGTQGYGYTF.

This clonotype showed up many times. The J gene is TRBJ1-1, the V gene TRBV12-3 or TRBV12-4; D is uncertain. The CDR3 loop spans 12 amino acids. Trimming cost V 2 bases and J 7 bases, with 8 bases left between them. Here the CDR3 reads CASSLYGNEAFF. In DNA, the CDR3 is TGTGCCAGCAGTTTATATGGGAATGAAGCTTTCTTT.